A selection of T cell receptor beta chains follows, all from one sample in a study of monozygotic twins with cystic fibrosis. Profiled with immunoSEQ multiplex PCR; TCRdb holds only in-frame clones, not every one. The sample records tens of thousands of clones, roughly 96% being singletons. What was sequenced was blood. Receptors were obtained from a girl aged 2-10 years with cystic fibrosis. CDR3s include the opening cysteine and the closing phenylalanine or tryptophan. A D gene is named only where the DNA matches it firmly. Only some rows state a clone size, as once, few, many or a class for expanded clones.

v_gene: TRBV7-9; j_gene: TRBJ2-3; d_gene: -; abundance: -; CDR3nt: TGTGCCAGCAGCCAAGGGGGATGGGGCACAGATACGCAGTATTTT; CDR3aa: CASSQGGWGTDTQYF
v_gene: TRBV7-3; j_gene: TRBJ1-2; d_gene: -; abundance: -; CDR3nt: TGTGCCAGCAGCTTAACGTCAGGGGATAACTATGGCTACACCTTC; CDR3aa: CASSLTSGDNYGYTF
v_gene: TRBV30; j_gene: TRBJ1-2; d_gene: TRBD1; abundance: -; CDR3nt: TGTGCCTGGAGTACAGGGACAGGGCACTATGGCTACACCTTC; CDR3aa: CAWSTGTGHYGYTF
v_gene: TRBV19; j_gene: TRBJ1-2; d_gene: TRBD1; abundance: -; CDR3nt: TGTGCCAGTAGAAACAGGGGGGACTATGGCTACACCTTC; CDR3aa: CASRNRGDYGYTF
v_gene: TRBV25-1; j_gene: TRBJ1-4; d_gene: TRBD1; abundance: -; CDR3nt: TGTGCCAGCAGTGAACACCGGGACAGTGGGGAAAAACTGTTTTTT; CDR3aa: CASSEHRDSGEKLFF
v_gene: TRBV5-4; j_gene: TRBJ1-1; d_gene: TRBD1; abundance: -; CDR3nt: TGTGCCAGCAGCTTTTTCTACAGGGGATACACTGAAGCTTTCTTT; CDR3aa: CASSFFYRGYTEAFF
v_gene: TRBV9; j_gene: TRBJ1-3; d_gene: TRBD1; abundance: -; CDR3nt: TGTGCCAGCAGCGTAGCAGGGGGGCCTGGAAACACCATATATTTT; CDR3aa: CASSVAGGPGNTIYF
v_gene: TRBV2; j_gene: TRBJ2-1; d_gene: TRBD2; abundance: -; CDR3nt: TGTGCCAGCAGTGCAGCTAGCGGGAGTTACAATGAGCAGTTCTTC; CDR3aa: CASSAASGSYNEQFF
v_gene: TRBV19; j_gene: TRBJ2-7; d_gene: -; abundance: -; CDR3nt: TGTGCCAGTAGTACCCGGGTCTCGGGCTGGAGGGGGCACTACGAGCAGTACTTC; CDR3aa: CASSTRVSGWRGHYEQYF
v_gene: TRBV27; j_gene: TRBJ2-7; d_gene: TRBD1; abundance: -; CDR3nt: TGTGCCAACCCTGACCGGGACAGGGGTTCCTACGAGCAGTACTTC; CDR3aa: CANPDRDRGSYEQYF
v_gene: TRBV6-1; j_gene: TRBJ2-7; d_gene: TRBD2; abundance: -; CDR3nt: TGTGCCAGCAGTGGGACTAGCGGGATTAGCGAGCAGTACTTC; CDR3aa: CASSGTSGISEQYF
v_gene: TRBV28; j_gene: TRBJ1-5; d_gene: -; abundance: once; CDR3nt: TGTGCCAGCAGTTTTGGGGGGACTAAGCCCCAGCATTTT; CDR3aa: CASSFGGTKPQHF
v_gene: TRBV5-1; j_gene: TRBJ2-1; d_gene: -; abundance: -; CDR3nt: TGCGCCAGCAGCCATGCGGTTCTCAGCTCCTACAATGAGCAGTTCTTC; CDR3aa: CASSHAVLSSYNEQFF
v_gene: TRBV10-3; j_gene: TRBJ2-5; d_gene: -; abundance: -; CDR3nt: TGTGCCATCAGTGAGACAGAAGAGACCCAGTACTTC; CDR3aa: CAISETEETQYF